The sequence of this T cell receptor beta chain was determined in a study of naive and memory T cell subsets. A remark on this clonotype: The antigen is not known.

CDR1 and CDR2 from the germline V gene are SGDLS and YYNGEE. The CDR3 has 17 amino acids. The junction had 8 bases not matched to a gene; V was cut back by 4 bases and J by 0 bases. Points from the study as a whole: A few larger clonotypes appeared in naive repertoires, especially CD8, possibly memory cells re-expressing CD45RA.

The beta constant-region primer was an equimolar mix of two oligonucleotides covering TRBC1 and TRBC2. Ligated cDNA was amplified by four rounds of PCR with nested alpha and beta constant-region primers and SP2. Using its own MiXCR run on the UMI-ligation and nested PCR reads, TCRdb lists one record per CDR3 protein. The sample has over 110,000 distinct CDR3 sequences; about a fifth are singletons. Sequenced sample: naive CD8+ T cells from blood. The rearrangement joins TRBV9 to TRBJ2-5; 11 nucleotides line up with TRBD2. This TCR was sampled from a human donor in good health. CDR3 in amino acids: CASSLSPGLADQETQYF. The CDR3, as DNA: TGTGCCAGCAGCTTATCTCCGGGACTAGCGGACCAAGAGACCCAGTACTTC. Filled out from reference TRBV9 and TRBJ2-5, the complete variable domain reads DSGVTQTPKHLITATGQRVTLRCSPRSGDLSVYWYQQSLDQGLQFLIQYYNGEERAKGNILERFSAQQFPDLHSELNLSSLELGDSALYFCASSLSPGLADQETQYFGPGTRLLVL.